The 21 T cell receptor beta chains below all came from one sample that was sequenced in a study of CD8 T cells in ankylosing spondylitis. Overall study results and limits: A TCR beta motif made of eight highly homologous variants seemed typical of ankylosing spondylitis blood.

The antigens for these receptors are not known. TCRdb processed the 5' RACE reads anew with MiXCR; each CDR3 protein has one entry. The sample holds about 130,000 distinct CDR3 sequences, roughly 18% seen once. Input material: blood, either unsorted or a sorted T cell fraction (not recorded which). The source of these receptors is a male donor with ankylosing spondylitis.

In its sample, this clonotype was seen a few times. V and J are TRBV7-7 and TRBJ2-1; 7 nucleotides align to TRBD1. Germline V gene lookup returns CDR1 SSHAT and CDR2 FNYEAQ (reference sequence). With V trimmed by 5 bases and J by 5 bases, 6 bases remained unmatched. The CDR3 runs to 14 residues. CDR3 sequence reads: CASSHRDRHNEQFF. The CDR3 region has the DNA TGTGCCAGCAGCCACCGGGACAGACACAATGAGCAGTTCTTC. Looking up the rest from reference TRBV7-7 and TRBJ2-1 gives the full variable domain: GAGVSQSPRYKVTKRGQDVTLRCDPISSHATLYWYQQALGQGPEFLTYFNYEAQPDKSGLPSDRFSAERPEGSISTLTIQRTEQRDSAMYRCASSHRDRHNEQFFGPGTRLTVL.

The rearrangement links TRBV7-4 to TRBJ1-5; 8 bases line up with TRBD1. This CDR3 is built from 16 residues. The germline V gene encodes CDR1 SGHVT and CDR2 SQSDAQ. V trimming: 3 bases; J trimming: 0 bases; junction bases outside the gene matches: 4. The CDR3: CASSLDRENSNQPQHF. The CDR3 DNA sequence: TGTGCCAGCAGCTTGGACAGGGAGAATAGCAATCAGCCCCAGCATTTT.

The rearrangement joins TRBV28 to TRBJ2-1; 7 bases line up with TRBD1. V dropped 1 base and J dropped 8; count of bases not matched to a gene: 14. This CDR3 region has 17 residues. Germline-derived CDR1 and CDR2 are MDHEN and SYDVKM. The CDR3 sequence: CASSLSLGQLVNDEQFF. The CDR3 nucleotides are TGTGCCAGCAGTTTATCCTTGGGACAGTTGGTCAACGATGAGCAGTTCTTC.

This clonotype showed up many times. This chain connects TRBV5-1 to TRBJ2-5, with TRBD2 matching over 7 bases. Germline V CDR1 and CDR2: SGHRS, YFSETQ. The CDR3 length is 13 residues. V shed 0 bases and J 5 bases; nucleotides not matched to a gene: 1. In nucleotides, the CDR3 is TGCGCCAGCAGCTTGGGCGGGGGTGAGACCCAGTACTTC. This encodes CASSLGGGETQYF.

This rearrangement joins TRBV12-3 or TRBV12-4 to TRBJ1-5, with TRBD1 identical over 8 bases. The CDR3 runs to 16 residues. The V segment lost 2 bases and the J segment 4 bases; nucleotides outside the gene matches: 7. The CDR3 DNA is TGTGCCAGCAGTTTAATTGCCGGGACAGGTAATCAGCCCCAGCATTTT. Residues: CASSLIAGTGNQPQHF.

The rearrangement joins TRBV12-3 or TRBV12-4 to TRBJ2-7, with D tentatively TRBD1 (6 bases). The V end was cut by 4 bases, the J end by 2 bases, with 12 bases between. The CDR3 sequence is 14 residues long. Written as DNA, the CDR3 is TGTGCCAGCAGTTCCCGACAGGATGCCTACGAGCAGTACTTC. Protein sequence: CASSSRQDAYEQYF.

This clonotype showed up just a few times. The CDR3 region is CAISESSRDTGELFF. CDR3 sequence (DNA): TGTGCCATCAGTGAGTCAAGTCGGGACACCGGGGAGCTGTTTTTT. The gene calls are TRBV10-3 and TRBJ2-2; no reliable D call. Trimming took 0 bases from V and 3 from J, leaving 8 bases between them. Per the germline V gene, CDR1 is ENHRY and CDR2 is SYGVKD. This CDR3 spans 15 amino acids.

The rearrangement links TRBV28 to TRBJ1-2; TRBD1 agrees at 7 bases. CDR1 MDHEN and CDR2 SYDVKM come from the germline V gene. The CDR3 length is 16 residues. Trimming at V came to 7 bases and at J to 3 bases, leaving 14 bases not matched to a gene. This CDR3 reads CASTLYQGGDYYGYTF. DNA of the CDR3: TGTGCCAGCACCCTGTATCAGGGGGGTGATTACTATGGCTACACCTTC.

This clonotype turned up a few times. The genes are TRBV7-9 and TRBJ2-7; D remains ambiguous. The CDR3 contains 15 residues. CDR1 is SEHNR, CDR2 FQNEAQ, per germline (reference sequence). Trimming left V 5 bases short and J 3 bases short, with 17 bases between. CDR3 in DNA: TGTGCCAGCAGCCCCTCGGACGGTAATTTCTACGAGCAGTACTTC. This codes for CASSPSDGNFYEQYF.

Ten or more counts support this clonotype. The chain joins TRBV7-9 to TRBJ1-5; the D gene is possibly TRBD1 (6 bases). Trimming shortened V by 2 bases and J by 8 bases, and 10 bases separated the two germline ends. The CDR3 spans 13 residues. Germline V gene lookup returns CDR1 SEHNR and CDR2 FQNEAQ (reference sequence). The CDR3 sequence is CASSLPGVEPQHF. DNA for the CDR3: TGTGCCAGCAGCTTACCAGGGGTGGAGCCCCAGCATTTT.

This clonotype occurred a few times. The CDR3 bases are TGTGCCAGCAACCCGGCCCGGGACAGTCACTACGAGCAGTACTTC. Translation gives CASNPARDSHYEQYF. The J gene is TRBJ2-7, the V gene TRBV7-9; 7 positions match TRBD1. With V trimmed by 7 bases and J by 3 bases, 12 bases remained unmatched. This CDR3 has 15 amino acids. The germline CDR1 and CDR2 sequences are SEHNR and FQNEAQ (reference sequence). Full variable domain (rest looked up from reference TRBV7-9 and TRBJ2-7): DTGVSQNPRHKITKRGQNVTFRCDPISEHNRLYWYRQTLGQGPEFLTYFQNEAQLEKSRLLSDRFSAERPKGSFSTLEIQRTEQGDSAMYLCASNPARDSHYEQYFGPGTRLTVT.

This clonotype has ten or more counts. The chain combines TRBV12-3 or TRBV12-4 with TRBJ1-5; D is unclear. CDR3 size: 16 residues. V lost 6 bases and J lost 4, with 19 bases in between. The CDR3 region has the DNA TGTGCCAGCAGACTCTCCGCATTGGGCTGGAATCAGCCCCAGCATTTT. Translation gives CASRLSALGWNQPQHF.

The chain combines TRBV27 with TRBJ2-3; 9 nucleotides align to TRBD2. The CDR3 has 15 amino acids. After removal of 5 bases from V and 5 bases from J, the junction contained 8 bases not matched to a gene. The germline CDR1 and CDR2 sequences are MNHEY and SMNVEV (reference sequence). The CDR3 spells CASSLWASGKDTQYF. CDR3 in DNA: TGTGCCAGCAGTCTATGGGCTAGCGGGAAAGATACGCAGTATTTT.

There are a few counts of this clonotype. This chain joins TRBV10-2 and TRBJ1-2; D is unclear. Trimming removed 6 bases from V and 4 bases from J, with 12 bases in between. The CDR3 has 13 amino acids. Germline V gene data show CDR1 as WSHSY and CDR2 as SAAADI. The CDR3 sequence: CASSHGTVYGYTF. The DNA of the CDR3 is TGCGCCAGCAGCCACGGAACGGTCTATGGCTACACCTTC.

This clonotype came up a few times. V is TRBV19 and J is TRBJ2-5; D possibly corresponds to TRBD1 (6 bases). Germline assignment: CDR1 LNHDA and CDR2 SQIVND (reference sequence). V dropped 5 bases and J dropped 5 bases, with 12 bases sitting between them. CDR3 length: 13 residues. The CDR3, as DNA: TGTGCCAGTAGTGCGAGGGGGTGGGAGACCCAGTACTTC. The encoded protein is CASSARGWETQYF.

Details on this clonotype: Being one base from a much bigger clone, this may be a read error. The rearrangement links TRBV7-7 to TRBJ2-3; D is unresolved. The CDR3 spans 15 residues. Germline V CDR1 and CDR2: SSHAT, FNYEAQ (reference sequence). The V end lost 0 bases, the J end lost 0 bases, and 7 bases lay between the germline ends. CDR3 amino acids: CASSLAGSSTDTQYF. The CDR3 DNA reads TGTGCCAGCAGCTTAGCGGGGTCTAGCACAGATACGCAGTATTTT.

J is TRBJ2-7 and V is TRBV4-1, with D possibly matching TRBD1 (6 bases). The ends were cut back, 3 bases at V and 0 bases at J, with 15 bases in the middle. The CDR3 sequence is 16 residues long. Germline V gene data show CDR1 as MGHRA and CDR2 as YSYEKL. This CDR3 reads CASSHTGTPSSYEQYF. The CDR3 DNA reads TGCGCCAGCAGCCATACCGGGACACCCAGCTCCTACGAGCAGTACTTC.

This clonotype has more than one count but fewer than ten. This rearrangement joins TRBV7-9 to TRBJ2-3; weak D call: TRBD1 (6 bases). CDR1 SEHNR and CDR2 FQNEAQ come from the germline V gene (reference sequence). V was trimmed by 5 bases and J by 2 bases, leaving 8 bases between them. This CDR3 is 13 amino acids long. The CDR3, as DNA: TGTGCCAGCAGCCCAGGGGTCACAGATACGCAGTATTTT. Residues: CASSPGVTDTQYF.

The rearrangement links TRBV7-9 to TRBJ2-7; perhaps TRBD2 as D (5 bases). V lost 5 bases, J lost 0 bases, and 20 bases lay in between. CDR1 is SEHNR and CDR2 is FQNEAQ in the germline V gene (reference sequence). The CDR3 length is 17 residues. The CDR3 spells CASSEPLGLLNSYEQYF. DNA for the CDR3: TGTGCCAGCAGCGAACCATTAGGACTCCTGAACTCCTACGAGCAGTACTTC.

V usage is TRBV7-9 and J usage is TRBJ1-1, with 8 bases lining up with TRBD1. Germline V gene data show CDR1 as SEHNR and CDR2 as FQNEAQ (reference sequence). With 5 bases clipped from V and 6 bases from J, the junction kept 5 bases outside the gene matches. The CDR3 loop spans 13 amino acids. The CDR3 DNA follows: TGTGCCAGCAGCGGACAGGGCGGACCTGAAGCTTTCTTT. This encodes CASSGQGGPEAFF. Based on the CDR3 plus reference TRBV7-9 and TRBJ1-1, the full variable domain is DTGVSQNPRHKITKRGQNVTFRCDPISEHNRLYWYRQTLGQGPEFLTYFQNEAQLEKSRLLSDRFSAERPKGSFSTLEIQRTEQGDSAMYLCASSGQGGPEAFFGQGTRLTVV.

The chain uses TRBV9 and TRBJ2-1, with D maybe TRBD2 (5 bases). This CDR3 contains 14 residues. The V end lost 4 bases, the J end lost 2 bases, and 10 bases lay between the germline ends. In germline, CDR1 is SGDLS, CDR2 YYNGEE. For the CDR3, the DNA is TGTGCCAGCAGCATCGGGGAAGCCTACAATGAGCAGTTCTTC. It specifies CASSIGEAYNEQFF.